This TCR beta chain was retrieved from a study of cytomegalovirus exposure and HLA in healthy donors. Comment on this clone: Its antigen is unknown.

With 60 Vbeta and 13 Jbeta primers, the PCR was carried out. Generated by immunoSEQ multiplex PCR, the TCRdb table keeps only in-frame clones and is missing some. The sample lists some 270,000 clones, 92% occurring once. General study findings and limits: According to an earlier analysis, most TCR beta V segments yielded productive rearrangements about 87% or about 30% of the time.

Germline-derived CDR1 and CDR2 are LNHDA and SQIVND (reference sequence). The CDR3 totals 18 residues. The ends lost 3 bases at V and 0 bases at J; junction bases unmatched: 10. This clonotype was obtained from a girl under 10 years old in good health and CMV-seronegative. The sequenced sample consisted of PBMCs. The chain links TRBV19 to TRBJ1-5; 8 bases map to TRBD1. CDR3 residues: CASSIHAGGGFSNQPQHF. The CDR3 DNA is TGTGCCAGTAGTATTCATGCAGGGGGCGGGTTTAGCAATCAGCCCCAGCATTTT.